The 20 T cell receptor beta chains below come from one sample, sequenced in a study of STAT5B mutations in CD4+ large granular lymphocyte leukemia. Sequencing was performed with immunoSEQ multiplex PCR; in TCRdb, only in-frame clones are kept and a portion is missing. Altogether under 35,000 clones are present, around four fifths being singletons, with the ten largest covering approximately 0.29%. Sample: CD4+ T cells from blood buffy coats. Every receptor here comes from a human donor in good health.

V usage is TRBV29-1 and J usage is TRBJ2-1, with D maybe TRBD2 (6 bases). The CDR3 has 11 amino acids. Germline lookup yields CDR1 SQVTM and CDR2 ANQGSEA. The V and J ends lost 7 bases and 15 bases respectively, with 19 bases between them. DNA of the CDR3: TGCAGCGGGGGGGATGGGGCGGGACGGTTCTTC. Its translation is CSGGDGAGRFF.

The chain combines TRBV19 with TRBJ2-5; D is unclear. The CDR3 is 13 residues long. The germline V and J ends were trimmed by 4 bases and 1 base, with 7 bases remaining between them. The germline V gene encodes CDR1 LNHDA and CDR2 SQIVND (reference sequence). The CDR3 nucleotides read TGTGCCAGTAGTAACCGGGTCCAAGAGACCCAGTACTTC. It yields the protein CASSNRVQETQYF. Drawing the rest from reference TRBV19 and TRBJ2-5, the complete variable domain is DGGITQSPKYLFRKEGQNVTLSCEQNLNHDAMYWYRQDPGQGLRLIYYSQIVNDFQKGDIAEGYSVSREKKESFPLTVTSAQKNPTAFYLCASSNRVQETQYFGPGTRLLVL.

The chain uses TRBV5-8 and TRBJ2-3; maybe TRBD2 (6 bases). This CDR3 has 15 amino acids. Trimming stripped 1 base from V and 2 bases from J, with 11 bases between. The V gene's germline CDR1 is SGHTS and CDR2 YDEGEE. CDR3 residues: CASSLLRGLTDTQYF. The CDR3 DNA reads TGTGCCAGCAGCTTGTTAAGGGGACTCACAGATACGCAGTATTTT.

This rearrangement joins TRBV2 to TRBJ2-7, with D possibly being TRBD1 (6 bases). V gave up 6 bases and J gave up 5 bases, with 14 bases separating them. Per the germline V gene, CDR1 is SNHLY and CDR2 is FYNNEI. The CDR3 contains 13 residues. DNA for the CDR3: TGTGCCAGCAGCGAACAGGGTGCCCACGAGCAGTACTTC. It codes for CASSEQGAHEQYF.

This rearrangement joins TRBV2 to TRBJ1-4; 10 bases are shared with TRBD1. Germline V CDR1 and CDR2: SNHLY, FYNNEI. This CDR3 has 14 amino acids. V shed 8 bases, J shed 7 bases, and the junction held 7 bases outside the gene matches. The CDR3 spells CASHARTGGEKLFF. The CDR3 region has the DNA TGTGCCAGCCATGCTAGGACAGGGGGTGAAAAACTGTTTTTT.

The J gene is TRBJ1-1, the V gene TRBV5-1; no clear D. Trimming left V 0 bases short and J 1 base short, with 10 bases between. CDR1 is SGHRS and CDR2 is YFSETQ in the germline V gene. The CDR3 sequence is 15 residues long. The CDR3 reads CASSLEGLGNTEAFF. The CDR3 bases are TGCGCCAGCAGCTTGGAGGGTCTTGGGAACACTGAAGCTTTCTTT.

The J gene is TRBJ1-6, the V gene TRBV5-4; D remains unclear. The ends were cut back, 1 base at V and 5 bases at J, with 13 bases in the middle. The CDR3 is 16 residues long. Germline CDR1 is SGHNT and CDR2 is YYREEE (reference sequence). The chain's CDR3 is CASSLTPTANNSPLHF. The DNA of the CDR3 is TGTGCCAGCAGCTTGACGCCAACAGCAAATAATTCACCCCTCCACTTT.

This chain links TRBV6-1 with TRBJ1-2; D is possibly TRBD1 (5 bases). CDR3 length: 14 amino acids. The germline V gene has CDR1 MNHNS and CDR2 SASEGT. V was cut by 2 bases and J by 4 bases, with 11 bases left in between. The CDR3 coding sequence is TGTGCCAGCAGTGAAACGGGGACCCTCTATGGCTACACCTTC. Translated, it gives CASSETGTLYGYTF.

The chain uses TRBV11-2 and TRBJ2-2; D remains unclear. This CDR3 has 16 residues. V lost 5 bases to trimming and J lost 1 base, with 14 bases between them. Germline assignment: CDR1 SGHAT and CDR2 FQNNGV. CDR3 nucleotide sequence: TGTGCCAGCAGCCCTAGGCACAACGGGAACACCGGGGAGCTGTTTTTT. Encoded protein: CASSPRHNGNTGELFF.

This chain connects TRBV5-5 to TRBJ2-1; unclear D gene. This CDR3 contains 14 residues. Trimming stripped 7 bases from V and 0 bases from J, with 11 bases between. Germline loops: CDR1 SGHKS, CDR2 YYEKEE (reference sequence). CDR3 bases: TGTGCCAGCGACGAACTTAGCTCCTACAATGAGCAGTTCTTC. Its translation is CASDELSSYNEQFF.

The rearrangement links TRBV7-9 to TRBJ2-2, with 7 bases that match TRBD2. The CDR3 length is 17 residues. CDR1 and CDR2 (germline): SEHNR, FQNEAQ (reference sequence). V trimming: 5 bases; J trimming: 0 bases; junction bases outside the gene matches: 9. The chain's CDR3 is CASSRGRGGTNTGELFF. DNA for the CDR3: TGTGCCAGCAGCCGTGGGAGGGGCGGGACGAACACCGGGGAGCTGTTTTTT.

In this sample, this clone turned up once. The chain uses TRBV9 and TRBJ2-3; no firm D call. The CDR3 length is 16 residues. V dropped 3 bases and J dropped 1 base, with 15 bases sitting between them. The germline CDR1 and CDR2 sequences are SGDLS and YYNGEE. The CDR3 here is CASSAAGSGGTDTQYF. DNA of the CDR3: TGTGCCAGCAGCGCCGCAGGCTCGGGCGGCACAGATACGCAGTATTTT.

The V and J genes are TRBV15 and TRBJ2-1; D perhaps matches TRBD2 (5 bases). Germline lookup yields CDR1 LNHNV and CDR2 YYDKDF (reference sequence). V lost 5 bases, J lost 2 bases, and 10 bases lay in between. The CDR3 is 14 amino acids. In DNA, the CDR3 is TGTGCCACCAGCTCGAGCGGAACCTACAATGAGCAGTTCTTC. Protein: CATSSSGTYNEQFF.

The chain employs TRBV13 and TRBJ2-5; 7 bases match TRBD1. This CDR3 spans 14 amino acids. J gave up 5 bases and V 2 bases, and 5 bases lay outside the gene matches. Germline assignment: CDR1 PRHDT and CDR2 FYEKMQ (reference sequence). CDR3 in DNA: TGTGCCAGCAGCTTACTCAGGGGGACGGAGACCCAGTACTTC. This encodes CASSLLRGTETQYF.

The CDR3 region is CAWSMVGEQFF. As DNA, the CDR3 is TGTGCCTGGAGTATGGTGGGTGAGCAGTTCTTC. V is TRBV30 and J is TRBJ2-1, with D unclear. V dropped 2 bases and J dropped 9 bases, with 8 bases sitting between them. Germline V lookup: CDR1 GTSNPN, CDR2 SVGIG (reference sequence). The CDR3 length is 11 residues.

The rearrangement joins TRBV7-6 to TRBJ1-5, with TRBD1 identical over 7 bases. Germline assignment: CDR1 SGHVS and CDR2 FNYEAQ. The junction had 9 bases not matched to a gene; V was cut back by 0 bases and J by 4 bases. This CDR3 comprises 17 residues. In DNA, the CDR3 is TGTGCCAGCAGCTTAGCGCCTCACAGGGGCGAGAATCAGCCCCAGCATTTT. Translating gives CASSLAPHRGENQPQHF.

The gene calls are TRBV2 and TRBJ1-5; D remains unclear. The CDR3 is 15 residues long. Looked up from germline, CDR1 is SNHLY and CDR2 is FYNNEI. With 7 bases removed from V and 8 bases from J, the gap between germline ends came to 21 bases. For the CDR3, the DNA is TGTGCCAGCAACAAACTCAGGAATACTTTTGAGCCCCAGCATTTT. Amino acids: CASNKLRNTFEPQHF. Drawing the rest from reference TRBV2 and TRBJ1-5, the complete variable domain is EPEVTQTPSHQVTQMGQEVILRCVPISNHLYFYWYRQILGQKVEFLVSFYNNEISEKSEIFDDQFSVERPDGSNFTLKIRSTKLEDSAMYFCASNKLRNTFEPQHFGDGTRLSIL.

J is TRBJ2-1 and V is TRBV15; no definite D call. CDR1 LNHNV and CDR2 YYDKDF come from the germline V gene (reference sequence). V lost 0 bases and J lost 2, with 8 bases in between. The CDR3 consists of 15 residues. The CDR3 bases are TGTGCCACCAGCAGAGATTCAGGAACCTACAATGAGCAGTTCTTC. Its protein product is CATSRDSGTYNEQFF.

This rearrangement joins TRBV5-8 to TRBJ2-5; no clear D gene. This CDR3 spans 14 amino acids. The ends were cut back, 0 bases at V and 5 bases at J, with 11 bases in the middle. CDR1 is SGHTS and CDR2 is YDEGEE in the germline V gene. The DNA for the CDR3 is TGTGCCAGCAGCTTGGAATCCGGTAGTGAGACCCAGTACTTC. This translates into CASSLESGSETQYF.

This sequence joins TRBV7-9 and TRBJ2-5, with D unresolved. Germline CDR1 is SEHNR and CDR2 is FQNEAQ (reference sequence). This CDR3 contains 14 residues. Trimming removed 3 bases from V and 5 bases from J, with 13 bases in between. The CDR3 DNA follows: TGTGCCAGCAGCTTTAGTTGGTCTATGGAGACCCAGTACTTC. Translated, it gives CASSFSWSMETQYF.